This T cell receptor beta chain was captured in a study of regulatory T cells in long-lasting Graves disease. Researchers made TCR beta libraries by using iRepertoire HTBI primers and running Arm-PCR on CDR3 regions. Original data processing: Identified across the samples were approximately 60 TRBV segments and about 14 TRBJ segments. TCRdb called the multiplex PCR reads again in MiXCR, with one record for every CDR3 protein. The V and J calls shown here were made by TCRdb, not taken from the authors' results. The sample lists 350,000 to 500,000 distinct CDR3 sequences, roughly a fifth occurring once. Time point given: persistent/refractory GD, antithyroid drugs over 5 years with positive TRAb. Scientists built the TCR library using RNA that was extracted from PBMCs. The sample holds a few counts of this clonotype. This specimen was peripheral blood mononuclear cells (PBMCs), taken when the disease was refractory, from a patient treated with antithyroid drugs. This clonotype originated in a female donor with Graves disease.

CDR3 sequence reads: CSARAGTSEQFF. The CDR3 DNA sequence: TGCAGTGCTAGGGCCGGGACTAGTGAGCAGTTCTTC. The chain joins TRBV20-1 to TRBJ2-1; 8 nucleotides agree with TRBD2. The V gene's germline CDR1 is DFQATT and CDR2 SNEGSKA (reference sequence). The CDR3 sequence is 12 residues long. The V segment lost 3 bases and the J segment 9 bases; nucleotides outside the gene matches: 4.